This TCR beta chain was documented in a study of blood T cells in healthy people across ages. General study points: The study lacked donor CMV status, which possibly confounded expanded clonotype changes. Long-lived donors carried more naive CD4+ cells and greater diversity than aged donors.

A second PCR, run for roughly 6 to 11 cycles, used a sample-barcoded 5' primer plus a J-beta primer mix. A tag from a template-switch adaptor with 12 random nucleotides marked each cDNA molecule. MiXCR, run by TCRdb on the 5' RACE reads, gives a single entry per CDR3 protein. This sample yields 650,000 to 1,000,000 distinct CDR3 sequences, of which 35% to 50% are seen a single time; 15% to 20% belongs to the top ten. Notes on this clonotype: Its matching antigen is unknown.

CDR3 size: 16 residues. V gave up 1 base and J gave up 4 bases; unmatched junction bases: 5. The V gene's germline CDR1 is SGHKS and CDR2 YYEKEE (reference sequence). This chain connects TRBV5-5 to TRBJ2-2; 9 positions agree with TRBD2. This TCR derives from a man older than 75 in good health. Input material: blood. CDR3 coding DNA: TGTGCCAGCAGCTTGAGGCTAGCGGGATTCACCGGGGAGCTGTTTTTT. The encoded protein is CASSLRLAGFTGELFF.